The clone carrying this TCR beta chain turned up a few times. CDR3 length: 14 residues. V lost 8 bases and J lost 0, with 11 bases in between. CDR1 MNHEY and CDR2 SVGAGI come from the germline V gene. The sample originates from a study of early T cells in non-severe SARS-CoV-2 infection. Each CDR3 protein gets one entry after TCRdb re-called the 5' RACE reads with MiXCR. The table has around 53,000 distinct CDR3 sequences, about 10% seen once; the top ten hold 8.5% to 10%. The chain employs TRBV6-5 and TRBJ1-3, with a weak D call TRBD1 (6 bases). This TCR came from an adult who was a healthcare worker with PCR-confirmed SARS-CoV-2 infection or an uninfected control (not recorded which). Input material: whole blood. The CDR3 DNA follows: TGTGCCAGCTGGGGGCCTTACTCTGGAAACACCATATATTTT. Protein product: CASWGPYSGNTIYF.